The clone carrying this T cell receptor beta chain has just one count. Its target is not known. This sample stems from a study of OX40 agonist ivuxolimab in advanced cancers. Study as a whole: Partial responses were achieved by three patients, of whom one had hepatocellular carcinoma and two had cutaneous melanoma. Points from the study as a whole: CD8+ T cells were the subset that, on average, had more expanded clones than CD4+. With doses of 0.1 to 3.0 mg/kg, CD4+ and CD8+ blood T cells had undergone clonal expansion by week 6.

Collection of blood occurred at baseline, at cycle 4 day 1, and at cycle 7 day 1. This table comes from immunoSEQ multiplex PCR, and its TCRdb copy is limited to in-frame clones, with some not included. The sample comprises 30,000 to 40,000 clones, around 90% of which are singletons, and more than 30% rests with the top ten. Trimming cost V 8 bases and J 5 bases, with 13 bases left between them. This CDR3 region has 12 residues. Germline V gene lookup returns CDR1 SNHLY and CDR2 FYNNEI. The source of this sequence is an adult with an advanced solid tumor such as melanoma, head and neck, liver or kidney cancer. This chain connects TRBV2 to TRBJ2-7, with D possibly TRBD2 on 5 matching bases. This sample comprised CD4+ or CD8+ T cells sorted from blood, obtained in a trial of the OX40 agonist ivuxolimab. The CDR3 region has the DNA TGTGCCAGCTCCGGAAGCGGTCACGAGCAGTACTTC. It yields the protein CASSGSGHEQYF.